This is a list of T cell receptor beta chains from one sample in a study of cytomegalovirus exposure and HLA in healthy donors. This table comes from immunoSEQ multiplex PCR, and its TCRdb copy is limited to in-frame clones, with some not included. The table counts about 51,000 clones; 25% to 30% lies in the top ten. Sample: PBMCs. The receptors stem from a man between 35 and 55 years old in good health and CMV-seropositive. Both conserved end residues are part of each CDR3. The order of the fields is J gene, V gene, D gene, CDR3 DNA, CDR3 protein. D genes are given only for firm matches.

J: TRBJ2-7; V: TRBV5-6; D: NA; DNA: TGTGCCAGCAGCTCCATATGGGCGGGGAGCTCCTACGAGCAGTACTTC; CDR3: CASSSIWAGSSYEQYF
J: TRBJ2-7; V: TRBV5-1; D: TRBD1; DNA: TGCGCCAGCAGCGGGGACAGGGGGGTTACCTACGAGCAGTACTTC; CDR3: CASSGDRGVTYEQYF
J: TRBJ2-6; V: TRBV13; D: TRBD2; DNA: TGTGCCAGCAGTCAATTGCTCCTAGCGGGAGGATCCTCTGGGGCCAACGTCCTGACTTTC; CDR3: CASSQLLLAGGSSGANVLTF
J: TRBJ1-2; V: TRBV6-5; D: TRBD1; DNA: TGTGCCAGCAGCCCACAGGGGGACTATGGCTACACCTTC; CDR3: CASSPQGDYGYTF
J: TRBJ2-7; V: TRBV19; D: NA; DNA: TGTGCCACCTCCGACGGAGCACTCGAGCAGTACTTC; CDR3: CATSDGALEQYF
J: TRBJ2-3; V: TRBV9; D: NA; DNA: TGTGCCAGCAGCGTAGGTTCGTTAGTCCCAGATACGCAGTATTTT; CDR3: CASSVGSLVPDTQYF
J: TRBJ1-5; V: TRBV6-6; D: TRBD1; DNA: TGTGCCATGGGACAGGTCAATCAGCCCCAGCATTTT; CDR3: CAMGQVNQPQHF
J: TRBJ2-7; V: TRBV19; D: TRBD2; DNA: TGTGCCAGTAGTCCAGGGACTAGCGGGGTCTACGAGCAGTACTTC; CDR3: CASSPGTSGVYEQYF
J: TRBJ2-3; V: TRBV6-5; D: NA; DNA: TGTGCCAGCAGAAGGGAGGCTACGCAGTATTTT; CDR3: CASRREATQYF
J: TRBJ2-1; V: TRBV4-1; D: TRBD2; DNA: TGCGCCAGCAGCCAAGATCTCCGGACTAGCGGGGGGTTGAGCTCCGACAATGAGCAGTTCTTC; CDR3: CASSQDLRTSGGLSSDNEQFF
J: TRBJ2-7; V: TRBV9; D: TRBD1; DNA: TGTGCCAGCAGCTCCGGGGACAGGGGACCCCGCGAGCAGTACTTC; CDR3: CASSSGDRGPREQYF
J: TRBJ1-2; V: TRBV9; D: NA; DNA: TGTGCCAGCAGCGGGGGGGGCGGCTACACCTTC; CDR3: CASSGGGGYTF